This T cell receptor beta chain was recorded in a study of OX40 agonist ivuxolimab in advanced cancers. In this sample, this clone turned up once. The data were produced by immunoSEQ multiplex PCR, yet TCRdb's version contains in-frame clones alone and is incomplete. This sample carries roughly 80,000 clones, about 88% of them seen once, and the ten largest clones take approximately 0.38%. Germline V gives CDR1 LGHNT, CDR2 FRNRAP. This CDR3 comprises 15 residues. V gave up 2 bases and J gave up 6 bases; unmatched junction bases: 6. The receptor was derived from an adult with an advanced solid tumor such as melanoma, head and neck, liver or kidney cancer. This chain connects TRBV12-5 to TRBJ2-4, with TRBD1 matching over 8 bases. The material sequenced was CD4+ or CD8+ T cells sorted from blood, taken in a trial of the OX40 agonist ivuxolimab. CDR3 protein: CASGLSQGAANIQYF. The DNA for the CDR3 is TGTGCTAGTGGTTTGAGCCAGGGGGCCGCAAACATTCAGTACTTC.